What follows is one T cell receptor (beta chain) and its context. Its cognate antigen is unknown. The data were obtained in a study of cytomegalovirus exposure and HLA in healthy donors. CDR3 size: 14 residues. V was clipped by 5 bases and J by 3 bases, with 14 bases between them. Germline CDR1 and CDR2: SGHTA and FQGNSA. Assay used: immunoSEQ multiplex PCR; TCRdb lists only in-frame clones, some missing. The data show about 120,000 clones, approximately 88% seen once. Study observations and caveats: Cytomegalovirus-associated TCR beta chains were listed, numbering some 170.

The chain links TRBV7-2 to TRBJ2-7, with D perhaps TRBD2 (7 bases). Source material: PBMCs. The clonotype was recovered from a woman aged 18-30 years in good health and CMV-seropositive. The CDR3 is CASSPGLGGYEQYF. CDR3 nucleotide sequence: TGTGCCAGCAGCCCTGGACTAGGGGGCTACGAGCAGTACTTC.